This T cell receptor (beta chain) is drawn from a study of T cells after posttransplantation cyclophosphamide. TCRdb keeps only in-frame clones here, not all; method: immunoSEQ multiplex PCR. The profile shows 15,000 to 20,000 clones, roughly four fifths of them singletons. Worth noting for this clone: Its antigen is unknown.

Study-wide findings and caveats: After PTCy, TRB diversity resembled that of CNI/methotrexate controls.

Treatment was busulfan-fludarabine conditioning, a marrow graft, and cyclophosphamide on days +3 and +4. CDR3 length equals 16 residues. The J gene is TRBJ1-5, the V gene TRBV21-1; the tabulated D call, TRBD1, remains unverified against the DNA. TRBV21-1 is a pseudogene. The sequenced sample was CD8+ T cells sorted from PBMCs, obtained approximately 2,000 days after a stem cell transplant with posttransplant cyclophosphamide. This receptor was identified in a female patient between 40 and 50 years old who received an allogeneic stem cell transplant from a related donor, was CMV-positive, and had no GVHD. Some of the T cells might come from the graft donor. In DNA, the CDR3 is TGTGCCAAAAGAAGACAGACCTGGACTAGCAATCAGCCCCAGCATTTT. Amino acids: CAKRRQTWTSNQPQHF.